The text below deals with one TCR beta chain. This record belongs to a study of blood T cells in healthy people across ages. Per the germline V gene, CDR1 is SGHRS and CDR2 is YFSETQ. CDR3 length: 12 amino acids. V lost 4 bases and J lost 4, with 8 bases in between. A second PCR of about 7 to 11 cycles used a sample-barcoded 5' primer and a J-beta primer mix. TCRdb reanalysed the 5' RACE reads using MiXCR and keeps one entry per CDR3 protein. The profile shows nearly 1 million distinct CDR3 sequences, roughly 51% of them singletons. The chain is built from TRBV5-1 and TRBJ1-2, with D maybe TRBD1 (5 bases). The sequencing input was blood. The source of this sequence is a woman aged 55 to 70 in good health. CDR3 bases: TGCGCCAGCAGCCACGACAGCTATGGCTACACCTTC. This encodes CASSHDSYGYTF.